What follows describes a single TCR beta chain. No antigen is known for it. The entirety of the isolated RNA underwent reverse transcription, so expressed TCRB transcripts were sequenced. Deep immunoSEQ sequencing covered naive, central memory and regulatory T cell samples. TCRdb's table, derived via immunoSEQ multiplex PCR, lists solely in-frame clones and lacks some. The data hold hundreds of thousands of clones, with over 25% observed a single time. Per germline, CDR1 SQVTM and CDR2 ANQGSEA. V shed 7 bases and J shed 4 bases, with 10 bases lying between them. The CDR3 runs to 11 residues. These data originate in a study of beta chain features in type 1 diabetes. Study-level findings and limits: Possible PCR preference for shorter templates applied equally to patients and controls. Diminished insertions and augmented deletions at VDJ junctions characterized type 1 diabetes patients. The study found moderately but significantly shorter TCRB CDR3s in all four CD4+ subsets of Type 1 diabetes patients.

The genes are TRBV29-1 and TRBJ2-5, with TRBD2 as a possible D gene (5 bases). Sequenced material: naive CD4+ T cells from blood. This receptor was identified in a young man in good health. CDR3 nucleotides: TGCAGCGCCGACTACGCAGAGACCCAGTACTTC. Translating it yields CSADYAETQYF.